One and the same sample provided the 27 T cell receptor beta chains below, sequenced in a study of blood T cell repertoires in COVID-19. The data were produced by immunoSEQ multiplex PCR, yet TCRdb's version contains in-frame clones alone and is incomplete. The profile shows about 260,000 clones, more than 90% of them singletons. Material for sequencing was peripheral blood. These receptors were collected from a person between 18 and 35 years old with COVID-19, enrolled during active disease.

V is TRBV5-1 and J is TRBJ1-2, with D hard to call. The CDR3 consists of 15 residues. Germline V gives CDR1 SGHRS, CDR2 YFSETQ. V was cut by 4 bases and J by 0 bases, with 13 bases left in between. The CDR3 spells CASSPDGEANYGYTF. The CDR3, as DNA: TGCGCCAGCAGCCCTGATGGGGAGGCTAACTATGGCTACACCTTC.

This clone was seen once. V is TRBV6-6 and J is TRBJ2-7, with TRBD2 as a possible D gene (5 bases). The ends were cut back, 6 bases at V and 5 bases at J, with 11 bases in the middle. CDR1 is MNHNY, CDR2 SVGAGI, per germline (reference sequence). This CDR3 is 12 amino acids long. The CDR3 spells CASRTASHEQYF. For the CDR3, the DNA is TGTGCCAGCAGAACGGCTAGCCACGAGCAGTACTTC.

The V and J genes are TRBV5-4 and TRBJ1-5, with 8 bases that match TRBD1. The V segment lost 0 bases and the J segment 6 bases; nucleotides outside the gene matches: 5. The CDR3 is made up of 15 amino acids. CDR1 and CDR2 from the germline V gene are SGHNT and YYREEE (reference sequence). The CDR3 loop reads CASSLVPGGLQPQHF. CDR3 coding DNA: TGTGCCAGCAGCTTGGTACCAGGGGGCCTTCAGCCCCAGCATTTT.

The rearrangement uses TRBV10-3 and TRBJ2-1, with D possibly matching TRBD1 (6 bases). CDR1 and CDR2 (germline): ENHRY, SYGVKD. The CDR3 loop spans 15 amino acids. Between the trimmed V and J ends, which lost 4 bases and 0 bases, there was a span of 10 bases. The CDR3 DNA reads as TGTGCCATCAGTGGAGGGGGAAGCTCCTACAATGAGCAGTTCTTC. This gives the protein CAISGGGSSYNEQFF.

The chain couples TRBV27 to TRBJ2-7, with 7 bases that match TRBD2. V lost 0 bases, J lost 7 bases, and 6 bases stayed unmatched. The CDR3 is 14 residues long. Per the germline V gene, CDR1 is MNHEY and CDR2 is SMNVEV (reference sequence). DNA of the CDR3: TGTGCCAGCAGTTTATCTGGGAGGGGTCGGGAGCAGTACTTC. Its translation: CASSLSGRGREQYF.

V is TRBV30 and J is TRBJ2-1; 8 bases match TRBD2. Trimming removed 3 bases from V and 9 bases from J; junction bases left unmatched: 10. CDR1 and CDR2 (germline): GTSNPN, SVGIG (reference sequence). The CDR3 sequence is 14 residues long. The chain's CDR3 is CAWSPGGPGTEQFF. The CDR3 DNA reads TGTGCCTGGAGCCCGGGAGGGCCAGGTACTGAGCAGTTCTTC.

The chain combines TRBV7-9 with TRBJ1-4; D unresolved. The CDR3 contains 15 residues. Germline CDR1 reads SEHNR; CDR2 reads FQNEAQ (reference sequence). Between the trimmed V and J ends, which lost 4 bases and 8 bases, there was a span of 17 bases. The chain's CDR3 is CASSSSREGLEKLFF. The DNA of the CDR3 is TGTGCCAGCAGCTCCTCCCGGGAGGGCCTGGAAAAACTGTTTTTT.

The chain links TRBV21-1 to TRBJ2-7; TRBD1, the table's D call, lacks a check against the DNA. TRBV21-1 is reported as a pseudogene. The CDR3 consists of 15 residues. CDR3 DNA: TGTGCCAGCAGCAGGACACGGCCAAGAGGATACGAGCAGTACTTC. Translated: CASSRTRPRGYEQYF.

The chain combines TRBV7-9 with TRBJ2-1, with 8 positions matching TRBD2. The CDR3 runs to 13 residues. J was trimmed by 2 bases and V by 11 bases; bases with no gene match: 5. The germline V gene encodes CDR1 SEHNR and CDR2 FQNEAQ (reference sequence). In nucleotides, the CDR3 is TGTGCCGGCTCGGGAGGGCCCTACAATGAGCAGTTCTTC. This sequence encodes CAGSGGPYNEQFF.

Concerning this clone itself: At one end, the junction sequence differs from germline, possibly due to a read error. The chain is built from TRBV4-3 and TRBJ2-7; 11 nucleotides line up with TRBD2. This CDR3 has 16 residues. Germline V gene lookup returns CDR1 LGHNA and CDR2 YSLEER. The CDR3 nucleotides read TGCGCCAGCAGGCAAGGCAATAGCGGGGGGGCCTACGAGCAGTACTTC. This codes for CASRQGNSGGAYEQYF.

The V and J genes are TRBV24-1 and TRBJ1-4; 7 bases are shared with TRBD1. The length of the CDR3 is 15 residues. V shed 4 bases, J shed 6 bases, and the junction held 7 bases outside the gene matches. Germline V lookup: CDR1 KGHDR, CDR2 SFDVKD. The CDR3 bases are TGTGCCACCAGTGACCCGGCAGGGGGTGATGAAAAACTGTTTTTT. It is translated as CATSDPAGGDEKLFF.

The rearrangement links TRBV2 to TRBJ2-7, with D maybe TRBD1 (6 bases). CDR3 length: 14 amino acids. V was cut by 4 bases and J by 0 bases, with 10 bases left in between. Germline CDR1 and CDR2: SNHLY and FYNNEI. CDR3 DNA: TGTGCCAGCAGTGGGGACACCTACTCCTACGAGCAGTACTTC. Translation gives CASSGDTYSYEQYF.

The chain links TRBV2 to TRBJ1-4, with D perhaps matching TRBD1 (6 bases). Germline lookup yields CDR1 SNHLY and CDR2 FYNNEI. The CDR3 loop spans 14 amino acids. V dropped 7 bases and J dropped 5 bases, with 14 bases sitting between them. The CDR3 protein is CASMLDSQNEKLFF. The CDR3 DNA sequence: TGTGCCAGCATGTTGGACAGTCAAAATGAAAAACTGTTTTTT.

This rearrangement joins TRBV7-2 to TRBJ1-6; no reliable D call. With 1 base removed from V and 13 bases from J, the gap between germline ends came to 14 bases. CDR3 size: 14 residues. CDR1 SGHTA and CDR2 FQGNSA come from the germline V gene. CDR3 region: CASSLEPTPSPLHF. CDR3 DNA: TGTGCCAGCAGCTTAGAGCCCACCCCGTCGCCCCTCCACTTT.

This clone has just one count. V and J are TRBV30 and TRBJ2-7; 13 nucleotides align to TRBD2. V gave up 2 bases and J gave up 7 bases; unmatched junction bases: 14. CDR1 is GTSNPN, CDR2 SVGIG, per germline (reference sequence). This CDR3 has 17 amino acids. The CDR3 nucleotides are TGTGCCTGGAGTCCCCGCTTACTAGCGGGAGGGCTCGGGGAGCAGTACTTC. As protein: CAWSPRLLAGGLGEQYF.

J is TRBJ1-2 and V is TRBV29-1; no firm D call. CDR1 SQVTM and CDR2 ANQGSEA come from the germline V gene. Trimming left V 3 bases short and J 4 bases short, with 12 bases between. The CDR3 is 13 residues long. CDR3 nucleotides: TGCAGCGTTGAGAGGGCAGGTGTCTATGGCTACACCTTC. It is translated as CSVERAGVYGYTF. Drawing the rest from reference TRBV29-1 and TRBJ1-2, the complete variable domain is SAVISQKPSRDICQRGTSLTIQCQVDSQVTMMFWYRQQPGQSLTLIATANQGSEATYESGFVIDKFPISRPNLTFSTLTVSNMSPEDSSIYLCSVERAGVYGYTFGSGTRLTVV.

V is TRBV10-1 and J is TRBJ1-1; D uncertain. CDR3 size: 13 residues. CDR1 WNHNN and CDR2 SYGVQD come from the germline V gene (reference sequence). V gave up 3 bases and J gave up 0 bases, with 5 bases separating them. The CDR3 here is CASSELMNTEAFF. DNA of the CDR3: TGCGCCAGCAGTGAACTAATGAACACTGAAGCTTTCTTT.

The sample holds one count of this clone. The J gene is TRBJ2-1, the V gene TRBV18, with 10 bases lining up with TRBD2. This CDR3 is built from 15 residues. J was trimmed by 6 bases and V by 3 bases; bases with no gene match: 5. Per germline, CDR1 KGHSH and CDR2 LQKENI. CDR3 DNA sequence: TGTGCCAGCTCACCCGGGACTAGCGAGGCCAATGAGCAGTTCTTC. Protein product: CASSPGTSEANEQFF.

V and J are TRBV10-2 and TRBJ2-2, with a tentative D call TRBD1 (5 bases). The germline V gene has CDR1 WSHSY and CDR2 SAAADI. The CDR3 is 14 amino acids. V gave up 7 bases and J gave up 0 bases, with 9 bases separating them. The CDR3: CASIRGTNTGELFF. The CDR3 coding sequence is TGCGCCAGCATAAGGGGTACGAACACCGGGGAGCTGTTTTTT.

The chain is built from TRBV6-5 and TRBJ1-4; D is unclear. Per germline, CDR1 MNHEY and CDR2 SVGAGI. V gave up 8 bases and J gave up 8 bases, with 12 bases separating them. The CDR3 extends over 12 amino acids. The DNA for the CDR3 is TGTGCCAGCGGATGGCTAGGAGAAAAACTGTTTTTT. This codes for CASGWLGEKLFF.

The V and J genes are TRBV6-1 and TRBJ1-4; no reliable D call. Germline loops: CDR1 MNHNS, CDR2 SASEGT. The CDR3 extends over 13 amino acids. V was cut by 2 bases and J by 7 bases, with 8 bases left in between. The CDR3 coding sequence is TGTGCCAGCAGTGAATTTTGGAGTGAAAAACTGTTTTTT. Translating gives CASSEFWSEKLFF.

This clone showed up just once. The chain recombines TRBV12-3 or TRBV12-4 with TRBJ1-2; perhaps TRBD1 as D (5 bases). The CDR3 covers 13 residues. V lost 9 bases, J lost 2 bases, and 13 bases lay in between. The CDR3 nucleotides are TGTGCCAGTAACGACAGACAGAACTATGGCTACACCTTC. Amino acids: CASNDRQNYGYTF.

This chain links TRBV13 with TRBJ2-6; 9 nucleotides line up with TRBD2. The CDR3 has 18 amino acids. Germline V lookup: CDR1 PRHDT, CDR2 FYEKMQ (reference sequence). With 3 bases clipped from V and 2 bases from J, the junction kept 8 bases outside the gene matches. The CDR3 is CASSFGTSYGAGANVLTF. CDR3 nucleotide sequence: TGTGCCAGCAGCTTCGGGACTAGCTATGGCGCTGGGGCCAACGTCCTGACTTTC.

V usage is TRBV6-5 and J usage is TRBJ2-7, with TRBD2 matching 8 bases. J lost 7 bases, V lost 5 bases, and 7 bases had no gene match. The length of the CDR3 is 13 residues. The germline CDR1 and CDR2 sequences are MNHEY and SVGAGI. For the CDR3, the DNA is TGTGCCAGCAGTCCCGGACTAGCTGGGGAGCAGTACTTC. Translated: CASSPGLAGEQYF.

In the case of this clone: One junction end disagrees with the germline gene, perhaps due to a read error. V usage is TRBV7-7 and J usage is TRBJ2-5; possible D gene TRBD2, 6 bases. The CDR3 has 15 amino acids. Germline V gives CDR1 SSHAT, CDR2 FNYEAQ (reference sequence). Here the CDR3 reads CASSLGRDYQETQYF. CDR3 bases: TGTGCTAGCAGCTTGGGTCGGGACTACCAAGAGACCCAGTACTTC.

The chain recombines TRBV25-1 with TRBJ2-7; 7 bases align to TRBD1. Germline CDR1 reads MGHDK; CDR2 reads SYGVNS. The CDR3 extends over 14 amino acids. Trimming cost V 6 bases and J 0 bases; bases outside gene matches: 5. Here the CDR3 DNA reads TGTGCCAGCAGCGGGACAGTGAACTCCTACGAGCAGTACTTC. It codes for CASSGTVNSYEQYF.

The table lists this clone with a count of one. The rearrangement links TRBV4-1 to TRBJ2-2; D is ambiguous. V was cut by 1 base and J by 4 bases, with 7 bases left in between. This CDR3 spans 14 amino acids. Germline assignment: CDR1 MGHRA and CDR2 YSYEKL. CDR3 coding DNA: TGCGCCAGCAGCCAAGGGCAGTCCACCGGGGAGCTGTTTTTT. This gives the protein CASSQGQSTGELFF.